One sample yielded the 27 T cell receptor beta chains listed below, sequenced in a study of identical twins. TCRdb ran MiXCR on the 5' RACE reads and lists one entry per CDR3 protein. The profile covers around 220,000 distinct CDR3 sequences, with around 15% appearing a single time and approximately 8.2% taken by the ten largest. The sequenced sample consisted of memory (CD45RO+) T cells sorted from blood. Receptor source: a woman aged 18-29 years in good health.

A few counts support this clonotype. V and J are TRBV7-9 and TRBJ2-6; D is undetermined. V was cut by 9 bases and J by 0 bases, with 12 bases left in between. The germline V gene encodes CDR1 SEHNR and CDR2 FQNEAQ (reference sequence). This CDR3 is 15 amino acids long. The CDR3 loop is CASNGRSSGANVLTF. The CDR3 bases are TGTGCCAGTAATGGACGGTCCTCTGGGGCCAACGTCCTGACTTTC.

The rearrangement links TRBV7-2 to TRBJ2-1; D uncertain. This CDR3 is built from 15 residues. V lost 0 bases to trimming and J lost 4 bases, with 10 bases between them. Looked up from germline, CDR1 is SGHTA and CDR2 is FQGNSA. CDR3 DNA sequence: TGTGCCAGCAGCTTAGCCGCAAATCTTTACAATGAGCAGTTCTTC. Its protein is CASSLAANLYNEQFF.

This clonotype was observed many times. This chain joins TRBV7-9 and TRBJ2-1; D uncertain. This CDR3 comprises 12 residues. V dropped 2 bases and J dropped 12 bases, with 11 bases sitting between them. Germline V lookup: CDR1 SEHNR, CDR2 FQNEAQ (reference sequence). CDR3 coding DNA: TGTGCCAGCAGCTTACTTCGGCAGTCGCAGTTCTTC. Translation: CASSLLRQSQFF.

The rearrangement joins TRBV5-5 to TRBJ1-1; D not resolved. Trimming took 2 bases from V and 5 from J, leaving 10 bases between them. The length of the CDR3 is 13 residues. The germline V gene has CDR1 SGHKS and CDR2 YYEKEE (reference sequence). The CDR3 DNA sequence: TGTGCCAGCAGCTTTACCCCGGGGACTGAAGCTTTCTTT. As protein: CASSFTPGTEAFF.

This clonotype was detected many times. Here the CDR3 reads CAISGQDRIRGYEQYF. CDR3 nucleotides: TGTGCCATCAGCGGTCAGGACAGAATCAGGGGATACGAGCAGTACTTC. The genes are TRBV10-3 and TRBJ2-7, with a possible D match to TRBD1 (6 bases). The CDR3 contains 16 residues. V was trimmed by 6 bases and J by 4 bases, leaving 22 bases between them. The germline V gene has CDR1 ENHRY and CDR2 SYGVKD.

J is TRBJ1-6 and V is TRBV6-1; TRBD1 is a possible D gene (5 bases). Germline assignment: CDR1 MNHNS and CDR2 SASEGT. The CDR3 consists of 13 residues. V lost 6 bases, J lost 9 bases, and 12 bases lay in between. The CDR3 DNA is TGTGCCAGCAGCCTGACAGTGACTTCACCCCTCCACTTT. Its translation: CASSLTVTSPLHF.

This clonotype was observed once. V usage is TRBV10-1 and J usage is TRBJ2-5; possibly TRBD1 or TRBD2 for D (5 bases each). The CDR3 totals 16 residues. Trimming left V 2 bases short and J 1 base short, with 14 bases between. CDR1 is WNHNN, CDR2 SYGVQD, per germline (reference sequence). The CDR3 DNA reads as TGCGCCAGCAGTGAGGCCAGGGACGGAGCCCAAGAGACCCAGTACTTC. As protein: CASSEARDGAQETQYF.

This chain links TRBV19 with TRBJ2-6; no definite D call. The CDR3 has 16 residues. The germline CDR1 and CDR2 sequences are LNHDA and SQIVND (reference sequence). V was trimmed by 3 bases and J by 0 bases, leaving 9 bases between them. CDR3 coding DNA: TGTGCCAGTAGTATGGGCAGATCCTCTGGGGCCAACGTCCTGACTTTC. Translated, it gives CASSMGRSSGANVLTF.

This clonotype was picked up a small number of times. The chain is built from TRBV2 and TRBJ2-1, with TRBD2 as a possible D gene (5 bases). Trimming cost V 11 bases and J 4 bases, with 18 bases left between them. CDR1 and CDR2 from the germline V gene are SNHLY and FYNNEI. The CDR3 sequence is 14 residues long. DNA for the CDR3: TGTGCCTTTTTGGACTCTACCACTTACAATGAGCAGTTCTTC. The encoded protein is CAFLDSTTYNEQFF.

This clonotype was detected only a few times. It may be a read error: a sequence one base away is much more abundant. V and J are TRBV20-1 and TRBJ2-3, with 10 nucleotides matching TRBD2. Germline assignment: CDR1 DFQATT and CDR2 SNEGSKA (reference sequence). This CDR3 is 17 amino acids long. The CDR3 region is CCASSEREGDSTDTQYF. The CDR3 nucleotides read TGCTGTGCTAGTAGCGAGCGGGAGGGCGATAGCACAGATACGCAGTATTTT.

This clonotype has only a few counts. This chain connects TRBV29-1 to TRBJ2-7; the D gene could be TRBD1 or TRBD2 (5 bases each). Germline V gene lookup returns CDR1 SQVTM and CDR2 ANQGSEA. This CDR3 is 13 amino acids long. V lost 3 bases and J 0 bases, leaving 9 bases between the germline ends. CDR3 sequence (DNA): TGCAGCGTTGACACGGGACGCTCCTACGAGCAGTACTTC. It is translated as CSVDTGRSYEQYF.

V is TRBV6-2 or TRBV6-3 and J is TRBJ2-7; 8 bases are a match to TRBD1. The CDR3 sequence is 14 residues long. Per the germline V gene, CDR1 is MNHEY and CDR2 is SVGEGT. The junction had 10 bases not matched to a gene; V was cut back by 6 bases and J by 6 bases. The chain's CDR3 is CASSRGQATVEQYF. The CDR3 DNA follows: TGTGCCAGCAGCCGGGGACAGGCGACGGTCGAGCAGTACTTC.

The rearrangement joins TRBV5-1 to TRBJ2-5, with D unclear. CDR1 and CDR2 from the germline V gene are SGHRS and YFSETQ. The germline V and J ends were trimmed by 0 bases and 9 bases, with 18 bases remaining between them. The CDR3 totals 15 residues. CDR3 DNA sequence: TGCGCCAGCAGCTTGGCCCTAGTCGCTAATGGGGCCCAGTACTTC. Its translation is CASSLALVANGAQYF.

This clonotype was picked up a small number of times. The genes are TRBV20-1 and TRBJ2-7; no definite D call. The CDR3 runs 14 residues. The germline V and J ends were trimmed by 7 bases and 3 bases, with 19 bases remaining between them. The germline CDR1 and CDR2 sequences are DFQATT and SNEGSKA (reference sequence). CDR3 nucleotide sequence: TGCAGTGTCCCCCGGCCCGGCGCCCTCTACGAGCAGTACTTC. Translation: CSVPRPGALYEQYF.

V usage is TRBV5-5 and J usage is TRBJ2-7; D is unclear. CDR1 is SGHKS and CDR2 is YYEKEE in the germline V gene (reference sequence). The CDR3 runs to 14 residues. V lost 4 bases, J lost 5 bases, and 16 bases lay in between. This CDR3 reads CASSRIWGINEQYF. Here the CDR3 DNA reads TGTGCCAGCAGCCGGATCTGGGGAATCAACGAGCAGTACTTC.

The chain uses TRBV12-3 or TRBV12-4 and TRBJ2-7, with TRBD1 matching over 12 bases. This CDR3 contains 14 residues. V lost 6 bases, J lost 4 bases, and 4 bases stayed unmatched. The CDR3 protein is CASSRDRGRYEQYF. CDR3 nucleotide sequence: TGTGCCAGCAGCCGGGACAGGGGGCGATACGAGCAGTACTTC.

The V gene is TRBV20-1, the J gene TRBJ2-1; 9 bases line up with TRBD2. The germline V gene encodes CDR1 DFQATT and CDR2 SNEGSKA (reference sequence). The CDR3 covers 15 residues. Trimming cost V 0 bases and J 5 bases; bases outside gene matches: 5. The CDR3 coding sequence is TGCAGTGCTAGAGATCCAGCGGGGGGAAACAATGAGCAGTTCTTC. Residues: CSARDPAGGNNEQFF.

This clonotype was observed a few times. The CDR3 reads CASSSGHGGGYEQYF. The CDR3 DNA is TGCGCCAGCAGCTCGGGGCACGGGGGGGGCTACGAGCAGTACTTC. The chain has TRBV5-1 and TRBJ2-7; 8 bases map to TRBD2. The CDR3 length is 15 residues. V trimming: 3 bases; J trimming: 3 bases; junction bases outside the gene matches: 8. Germline CDR1 reads SGHRS; CDR2 reads YFSETQ.

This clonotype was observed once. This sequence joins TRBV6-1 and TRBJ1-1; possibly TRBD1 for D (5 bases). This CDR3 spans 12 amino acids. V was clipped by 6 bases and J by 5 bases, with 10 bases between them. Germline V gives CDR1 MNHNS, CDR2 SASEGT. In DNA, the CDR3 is TGTGCCAGCAGACAAGGGGCTACTGAAGCTTTCTTT. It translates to CASRQGATEAFF.

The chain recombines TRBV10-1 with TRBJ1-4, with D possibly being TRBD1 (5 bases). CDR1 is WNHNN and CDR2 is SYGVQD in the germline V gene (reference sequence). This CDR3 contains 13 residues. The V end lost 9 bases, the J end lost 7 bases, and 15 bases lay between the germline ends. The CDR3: CARSAGTCEKLFF. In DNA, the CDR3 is TGCGCCAGATCAGCTGGGACGTGTGAAAAACTGTTTTTT.

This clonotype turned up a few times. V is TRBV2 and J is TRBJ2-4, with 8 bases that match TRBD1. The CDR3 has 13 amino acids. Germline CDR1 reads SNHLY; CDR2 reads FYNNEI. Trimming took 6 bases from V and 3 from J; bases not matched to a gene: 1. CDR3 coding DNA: TGTGCCAGCAGCGACAGGGGCAAAAACATTCAGTACTTC. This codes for CASSDRGKNIQYF.

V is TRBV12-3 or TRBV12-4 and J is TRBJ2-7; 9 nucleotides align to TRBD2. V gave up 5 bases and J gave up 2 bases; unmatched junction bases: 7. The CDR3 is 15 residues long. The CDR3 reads CASSKGLANAYEQYF. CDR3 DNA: TGTGCCAGCAGTAAAGGACTAGCGAATGCCTACGAGCAGTACTTC.

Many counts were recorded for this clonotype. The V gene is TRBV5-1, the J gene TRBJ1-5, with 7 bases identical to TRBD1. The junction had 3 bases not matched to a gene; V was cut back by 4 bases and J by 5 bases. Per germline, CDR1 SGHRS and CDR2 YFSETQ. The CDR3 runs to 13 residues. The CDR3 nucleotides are TGCGCCAGCAGCGCCGGACAGGATCAGCCCCAGCATTTT. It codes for CASSAGQDQPQHF.

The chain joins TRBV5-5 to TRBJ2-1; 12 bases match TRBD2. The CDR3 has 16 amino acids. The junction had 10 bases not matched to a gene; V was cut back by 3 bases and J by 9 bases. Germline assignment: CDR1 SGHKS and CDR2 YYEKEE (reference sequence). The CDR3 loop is CASSWPIASGRGEQFF. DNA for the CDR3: TGTGCCAGCAGCTGGCCTATCGCTAGCGGGAGGGGTGAGCAGTTCTTC.

CDR3: CASMFPGQGHNEQFF. CDR3 nucleotides: TGTGCCAGCATGTTCCCTGGCCAAGGCCACAATGAGCAGTTCTTC. The genes are TRBV28 and TRBJ2-1; D call uncertain. Germline lookup yields CDR1 MDHEN and CDR2 SYDVKM. Trimming took off 7 bases at V and 5 bases at J, with 18 bases between the two ends. This CDR3 is built from 15 residues.

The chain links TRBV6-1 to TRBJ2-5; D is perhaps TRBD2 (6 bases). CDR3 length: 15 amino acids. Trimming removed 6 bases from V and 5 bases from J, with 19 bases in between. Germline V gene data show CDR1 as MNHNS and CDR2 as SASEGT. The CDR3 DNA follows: TGTGCCAGCAGACCCACTAGTTCAGGAGGGGAGACCCAGTACTTC. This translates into CASRPTSSGGETQYF.

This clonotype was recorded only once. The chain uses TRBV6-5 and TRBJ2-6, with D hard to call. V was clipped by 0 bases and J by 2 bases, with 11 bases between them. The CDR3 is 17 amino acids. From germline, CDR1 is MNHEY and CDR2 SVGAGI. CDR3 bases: TGTGCCAGCAGTTACTCGAGTAGGGCAACTGGGGCCAACGTCCTGACTTTC. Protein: CASSYSSRATGANVLTF.